This is a list of T cell receptor beta chains from one sample in a study of blood T cell repertoires in COVID-19. Generated by immunoSEQ multiplex PCR, the TCRdb table keeps only in-frame clones and is missing some. The data contain approximately 100,000 clones, more than 85% of them seen just once; the ten biggest clones take up over 15%. What was sequenced was peripheral blood. Receptors were obtained from a human donor with acute or convalescent COVID-19. The donor label of this sample is uncertain. CDR3s leave out the opening cysteine and the closing phenylalanine or tryptophan. Clone size is not always given. Where it is, it says once, few, many or a class for expanded clones.

J gene	V gene	clone size	CDR3 protein
TRBJ2-1	TRBV4-3	NA	ASSQDMTGYYNEQF
TRBJ2-3	TRBV10-3	NA	AIRIGIPGDTQY
TRBJ1-5	TRBV19	NA	ASSSGVQPQH
TRBJ1-1	TRBV4-1	once	ASSQVGQTEAF
TRBJ2-7	TRBV19	once	ASQRLAGGGIVYEQY
TRBJ2-1	TRBV6-4	NA	ASSDSSGRALNEQF
TRBJ1-6	TRBV7-3	NA	ASSSNRGSPLH
TRBJ2-1	TRBV4-3	NA	ASSHELAGVHEQF
TRBJ2-7	TRBV7-9	NA	ASSPTGPGYEQY
TRBJ1-1	TRBV16	NA	ASSQYADRGGRNTEAF
TRBJ1-1	TRBV11-2	NA	ASSLARQNTEAF
TRBJ1-2	TRBV7-8	NA	ASSSVQGTNYGYT
TRBJ2-1	TRBV27	few	ASSLWGGAQDNEQF
TRBJ1-1	TRBV27	NA	ANTDEAF
TRBJ1-6	TRBV6-7	NA	ASTHITIQGEAPNNSPLH
TRBJ2-1	TRBV7-9	NA	ASSRTENEQF
TRBJ1-1	TRBV5-4	NA	ASSWDYLGAAF
TRBJ1-2	TRBV11-2	NA	ASSPDGGQGYGYT
TRBJ2-3	TRBV28	NA	ASSLTGYTQY
TRBJ2-2	TRBV6-2/TRBV6-3	NA	ASSSWGTGEAGELF
TRBJ2-5	TRBV18	NA	ASSPRTAGGETQY
TRBJ2-1	TRBV7-3	NA	ASSLSGVSYNEQF
TRBJ1-2	TRBV28	NA	ASLRGGADYGYT
TRBJ1-6	TRBV9	NA	ASSVKQSTTPLH
TRBJ2-5	TRBV3-1/TRBV3-2	few	ASSQDLKGLWETQY
TRBJ1-3	TRBV7-9	NA	ASSLGGWSENTIY
TRBJ2-2	TRBV5-8	NA	ASSLAVGGPLSGELF
TRBJ1-1	TRBV4-3	NA	ASSQDRPTKLINTEAF
TRBJ2-7	TRBV28	NA	ASPPTSVNSYEQY
TRBJ2-1	TRBV15	NA	ATRETGTTYNEQF
TRBJ2-3	TRBV6-2/TRBV6-3	NA	ASSYPPGKRGFTDTQY
TRBJ1-1	TRBV5-1	NA	ASSWTEVTEAF
TRBJ1-2	TRBV29-1	NA	SGGTAADYGYT
TRBJ2-3	TRBV7-2	NA	ASSSGGPADTQY
TRBJ2-7	TRBV7-2	NA	ASSAGADRKTYEQY
TRBJ1-1	TRBV4-2	few	ASSQGLTGAITEAF
TRBJ2-3	TRBV7-2	NA	ASSLDHGASTDTQY
TRBJ2-2	TRBV4-3	NA	ASSPETGLAGGPAGELF
TRBJ2-1	TRBV7-3	NA	ASSLSRGSYNEQF
TRBJ1-5	TRBV19	once	ASSIFGRTDGSNQPQH
TRBJ1-5	TRBV2	NA	ASSEGAYSNQPQH
TRBJ1-6	TRBV7-8	NA	ASSLQRFIRDSPLH
TRBJ1-2	TRBV5-5	NA	ASSLGQGKDSGYT
TRBJ2-3	TRBV28	NA	ASSLLAGGPTDTQY
TRBJ1-4	TRBV7-9	NA	ASSFPSSTNEKLF